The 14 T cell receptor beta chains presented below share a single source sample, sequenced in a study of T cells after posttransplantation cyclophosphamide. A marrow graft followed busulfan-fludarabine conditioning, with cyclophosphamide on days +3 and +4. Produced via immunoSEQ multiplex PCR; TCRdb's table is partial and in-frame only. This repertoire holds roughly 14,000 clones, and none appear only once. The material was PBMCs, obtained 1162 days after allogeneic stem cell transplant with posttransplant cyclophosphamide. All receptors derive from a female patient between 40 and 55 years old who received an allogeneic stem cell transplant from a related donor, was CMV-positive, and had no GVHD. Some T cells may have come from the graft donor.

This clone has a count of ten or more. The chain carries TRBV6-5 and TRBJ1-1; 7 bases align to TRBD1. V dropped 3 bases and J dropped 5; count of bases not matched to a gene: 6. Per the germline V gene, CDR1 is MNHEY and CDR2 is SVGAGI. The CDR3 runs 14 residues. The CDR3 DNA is TGTGCCAGCAGTTATGAGACAGGGCGAACTGAAGCTTTCTTT. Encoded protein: CASSYETGRTEAFF.

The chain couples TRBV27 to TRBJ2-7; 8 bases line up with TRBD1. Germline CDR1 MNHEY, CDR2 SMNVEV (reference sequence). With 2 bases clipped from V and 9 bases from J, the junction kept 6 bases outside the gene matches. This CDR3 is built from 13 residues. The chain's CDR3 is CASSLARGRGQYF. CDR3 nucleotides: TGTGCCAGCAGTTTAGCCAGGGGGCGAGGGCAGTACTTC.

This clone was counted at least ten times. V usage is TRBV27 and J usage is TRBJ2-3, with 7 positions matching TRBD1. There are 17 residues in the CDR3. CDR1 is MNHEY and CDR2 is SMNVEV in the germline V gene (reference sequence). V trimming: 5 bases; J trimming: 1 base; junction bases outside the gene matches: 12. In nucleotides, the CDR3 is TGTGCCAGCAGTCCGTTTGACAGGGTGGGAGGCACAGATACGCAGTATTTT. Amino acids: CASSPFDRVGGTDTQYF.

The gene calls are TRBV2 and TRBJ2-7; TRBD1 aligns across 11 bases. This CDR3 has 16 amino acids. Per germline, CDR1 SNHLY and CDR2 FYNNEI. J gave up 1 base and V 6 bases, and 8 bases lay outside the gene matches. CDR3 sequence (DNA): TGTGCCAGCAGCAAGGACAGGGGGCCACAATCCTACGAGCAGTACTTC. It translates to CASSKDRGPQSYEQYF.

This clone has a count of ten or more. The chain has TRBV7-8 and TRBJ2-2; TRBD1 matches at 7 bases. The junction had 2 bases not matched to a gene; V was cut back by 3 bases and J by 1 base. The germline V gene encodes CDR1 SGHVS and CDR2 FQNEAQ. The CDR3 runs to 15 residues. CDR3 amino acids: CASSFDRVNTGELFF. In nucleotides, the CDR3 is TGTGCCAGCAGCTTCGACAGGGTGAACACCGGGGAGCTGTTTTTT.

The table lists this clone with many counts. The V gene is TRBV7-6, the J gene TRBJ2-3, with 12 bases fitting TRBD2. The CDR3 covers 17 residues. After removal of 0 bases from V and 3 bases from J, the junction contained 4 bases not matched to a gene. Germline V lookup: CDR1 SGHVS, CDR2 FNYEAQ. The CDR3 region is CASSLAILAGGTDTQYF. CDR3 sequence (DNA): TGTGCCAGCAGCTTAGCGATCCTAGCGGGGGGGACAGATACGCAGTATTTT.

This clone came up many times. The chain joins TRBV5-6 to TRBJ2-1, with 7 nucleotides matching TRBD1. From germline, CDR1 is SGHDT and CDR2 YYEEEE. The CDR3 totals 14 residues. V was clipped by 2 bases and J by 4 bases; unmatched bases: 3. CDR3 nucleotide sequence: TGTGCCAGCAGCTTTGGGACAGATTACAATGAGCAGTTCTTC. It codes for CASSFGTDYNEQFF.

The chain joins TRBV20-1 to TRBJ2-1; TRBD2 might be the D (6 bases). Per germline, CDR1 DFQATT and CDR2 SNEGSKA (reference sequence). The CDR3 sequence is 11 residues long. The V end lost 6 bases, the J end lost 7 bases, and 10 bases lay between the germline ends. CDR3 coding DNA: TGCAGTGCGAATAGCGGAAATGAGCAGTTCTTC. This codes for CSANSGNEQFF.

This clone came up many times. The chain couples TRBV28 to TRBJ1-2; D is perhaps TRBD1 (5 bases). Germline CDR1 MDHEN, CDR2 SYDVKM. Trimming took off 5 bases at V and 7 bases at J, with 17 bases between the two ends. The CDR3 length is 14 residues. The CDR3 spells CASSDNPGTRGYTF. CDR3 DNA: TGTGCCAGCAGTGATAACCCAGGGACTCGTGGCTACACCTTC.

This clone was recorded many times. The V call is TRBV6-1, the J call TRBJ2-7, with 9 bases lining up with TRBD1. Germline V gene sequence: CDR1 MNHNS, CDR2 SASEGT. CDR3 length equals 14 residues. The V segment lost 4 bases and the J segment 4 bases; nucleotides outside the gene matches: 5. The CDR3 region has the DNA TGTGCCAGCAGTGCCACGGACAGGGGATACGAGCAGTACTTC. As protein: CASSATDRGYEQYF.

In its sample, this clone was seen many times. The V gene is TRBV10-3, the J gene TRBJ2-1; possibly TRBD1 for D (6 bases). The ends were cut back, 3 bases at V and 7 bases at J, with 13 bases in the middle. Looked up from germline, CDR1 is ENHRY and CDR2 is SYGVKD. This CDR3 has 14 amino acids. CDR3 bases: TGTGCCATCAGTGACCGGGACAACAGGAATGAGCAGTTCTTC. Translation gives CAISDRDNRNEQFF.

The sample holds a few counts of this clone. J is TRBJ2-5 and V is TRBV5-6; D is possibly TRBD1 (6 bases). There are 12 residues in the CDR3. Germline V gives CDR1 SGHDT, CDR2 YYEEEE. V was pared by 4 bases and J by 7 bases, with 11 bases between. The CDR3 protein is CASSPLGGTQYF. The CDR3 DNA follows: TGTGCCAGCAGCCCCCTAGGGGGGACCCAGTACTTC.

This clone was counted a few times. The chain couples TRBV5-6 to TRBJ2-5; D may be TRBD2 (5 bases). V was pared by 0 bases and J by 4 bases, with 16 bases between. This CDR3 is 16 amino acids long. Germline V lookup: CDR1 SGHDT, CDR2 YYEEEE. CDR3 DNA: TGTGCCAGCAGCTTGGGGGCCGGAGTAAGCGGAGAGACCCAGTACTTC. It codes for CASSLGAGVSGETQYF.

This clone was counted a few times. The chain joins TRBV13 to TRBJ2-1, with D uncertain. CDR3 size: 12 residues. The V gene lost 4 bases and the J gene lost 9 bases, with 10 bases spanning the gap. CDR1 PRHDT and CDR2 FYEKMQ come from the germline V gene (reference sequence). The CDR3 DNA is TGTGCCAGCAGCTCCCTTTCCGTTGAGCAGTTCTTC. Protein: CASSSLSVEQFF.